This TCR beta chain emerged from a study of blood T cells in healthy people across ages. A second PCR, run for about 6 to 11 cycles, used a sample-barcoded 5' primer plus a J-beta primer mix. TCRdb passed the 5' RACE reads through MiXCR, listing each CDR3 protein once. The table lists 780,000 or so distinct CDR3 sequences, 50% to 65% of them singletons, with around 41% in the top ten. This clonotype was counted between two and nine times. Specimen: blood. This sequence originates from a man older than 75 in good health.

The CDR3: CSVLHRGETDTQYF. Written as DNA, the CDR3 is TGCAGCGTTCTCCACAGGGGCGAGACAGATACGCAGTATTTT. The chain has TRBV29-1 and TRBJ2-3, with TRBD1 matching 7 bases. The CDR3 loop spans 14 amino acids. The ends lost 5 bases at V and 3 bases at J; junction bases unmatched: 8. Germline CDR1 SQVTM, CDR2 ANQGSEA.